This entry lists 18 T cell receptor beta chains sequenced from one sample in a study of CD8+ T cells in alopecia areata. RNA extraction and reverse transcription yielded cDNA as sequencing template. TCRdb keeps only in-frame clones here, not all; method: immunoSEQ multiplex PCR. The sample yields 180,000 or so clones, approximately 59% seen once. Indicated treatment: oral pan-JAK inhibitor, 5-10 mg twice daily. The sequences come from CD4+ T cells sorted from blood, collected at roughly week 58, from a patient treated with tofacitinib. These receptors were collected from a human donor with alopecia areata.

The chain links TRBV5-1 to TRBJ1-4; D is possibly TRBD1 (5 bases). Germline loops: CDR1 SGHRS, CDR2 YFSETQ. Trimming pared 1 base from V and 5 bases from J, leaving 12 bases between. The CDR3 has 15 residues. CDR3 DNA sequence: TGCGCCAGCAGCTTGTCGGGGCAACTGAATGAAAAACTGTTTTTT. Translating it yields CASSLSGQLNEKLFF.

V is TRBV29-1 and J is TRBJ2-5; either TRBD1 or TRBD2 may supply D (5 bases each). Trimming cost V 6 bases and J 2 bases, with 16 bases left between them. Germline assignment: CDR1 SQVTM and CDR2 ANQGSEA. CDR3 length equals 14 residues. CDR3 in DNA: TGCAGCGTCCCCGCCGGGACCACACAAGAGACCCAGTACTTC. This gives the protein CSVPAGTTQETQYF.

V gene TRBV5-1 combines with J gene TRBJ1-1; D is undetermined. The germline V gene has CDR1 SGHRS and CDR2 YFSETQ. The CDR3 runs to 15 residues. V was cut by 1 base and J by 0 bases, with 10 bases left in between. CDR3 coding DNA: TGCGCCAGCAGCTTGTTATCCCAAATGAACACTGAAGCTTTCTTT. Protein: CASSLLSQMNTEAFF.

CDR3 region: CSVGRVVNYGYTF. As DNA, the CDR3 is TGCAGCGTTGGCAGGGTCGTAAACTATGGCTACACCTTC. The gene calls are TRBV29-1 and TRBJ1-2; D perhaps matches TRBD1 (5 bases). Germline V gene sequence: CDR1 SQVTM, CDR2 ANQGSEA. V lost 4 bases and J 2 bases, leaving 11 bases between the germline ends. The length of the CDR3 is 13 residues.

V is TRBV27 and J is TRBJ1-2, with a tentative D call TRBD1 (6 bases). Germline V CDR1 and CDR2: MNHEY, SMNVEV (reference sequence). The CDR3 covers 14 residues. V was cut by 5 bases and J by 4 bases, with 14 bases left in between. CDR3 region: CASSRTTGSYGYTF. The CDR3 nucleotides are TGTGCCAGCAGTAGAACGACAGGTAGCTATGGCTACACCTTC.

V and J are TRBV6-5 and TRBJ2-6, with unresolved D. CDR3 length: 14 residues. V was trimmed by 4 bases and J by 0 bases, leaving 4 bases between them. Germline V lookup: CDR1 MNHEY, CDR2 SVGAGI. The CDR3 coding sequence is TGTGCCAGCAGTTGGTTCTCTGGGGCCAACGTCCTGACTTTC. This encodes CASSWFSGANVLTF.

This clone has only a few counts. The rearrangement uses TRBV5-1 and TRBJ1-6, with D unresolved. The CDR3 runs 15 residues. V was shortened by 1 base and J by 7 bases, with 12 bases between the two germline ends. In germline, CDR1 is SGHRS, CDR2 YFSETQ. The CDR3 nucleotides read TGCGCCAGCAGCTTGTCGGGTACGTGGAATTCACCCCTCCACTTT. This codes for CASSLSGTWNSPLHF. Combining the CDR3 with reference TRBV5-1 and TRBJ1-6 gives the whole variable domain KAGVTQTPRYLIKTRGQQVTLSCSPISGHRSVSWYQQTPGQGLQFLFEYFSETQRNKGNFPGRFSGRQFSNSRSEMNVSTLELGDSALYLCASSLSGTWNSPLHFGNGTRLTVT.

V is TRBV6-5 and J is TRBJ2-1; tentative D call: TRBD2 (5 bases). The CDR3 is made up of 13 amino acids. Germline assignment: CDR1 MNHEY and CDR2 SVGAGI. V was trimmed by 5 bases and J by 8 bases, leaving 13 bases between them. In DNA form, the CDR3 reads TGTGCCAGCAGTATCATAAGAGGGCATGAGCAGTTCTTC. This gives the protein CASSIIRGHEQFF.

This clone was recorded a few times. The rearrangement uses TRBV9 and TRBJ1-1, with TRBD1 matching over 9 bases. The CDR3 extends over 16 amino acids. Germline V gives CDR1 SGDLS, CDR2 YYNGEE. V lost 0 bases to trimming and J lost 6 bases; unmatched junction nucleotides: 9. The CDR3 DNA reads as TGTGCCAGCAGCGTAGAGGGACAGGGTCCGTGGGCTGAAGCTTTCTTT. It translates to CASSVEGQGPWAEAFF.

This clone was counted between two and nine times. The V and J genes are TRBV18 and TRBJ1-5; D is uncertain. The germline V gene encodes CDR1 KGHSH and CDR2 LQKENI. CDR3 size: 13 residues. V dropped 2 bases and J dropped 3 bases, with 5 bases sitting between them. CDR3 DNA sequence: TGTGCCAGCTCACCAGGGATCAATCAGCCCCAGCATTTT. It yields the protein CASSPGINQPQHF.

The V and J genes are TRBV25-1 and TRBJ2-5; D is perhaps TRBD2 (7 bases). Trimming stripped 5 bases from V and 5 bases from J, with 21 bases between. The CDR3 runs to 16 residues. Germline V CDR1 and CDR2: MGHDK, SYGVNS. The CDR3 loop reads CASSPLVGGPRETQYF. CDR3 nucleotides: TGTGCCAGCAGTCCCCTGGTGGGGGGGCCCCGGGAGACCCAGTACTTC.

The V and J genes are TRBV30 and TRBJ2-5, with 12 bases matching TRBD1. CDR1 is GTSNPN and CDR2 is SVGIG in the germline V gene (reference sequence). The CDR3 extends over 16 amino acids. After removal of 2 bases from V and 4 bases from J, the junction contained 8 bases not matched to a gene. In DNA, the CDR3 is TGTGCCTGGAGTACCGGGACAGGGGGCTTCTTAGAGACCCAGTACTTC. Protein: CAWSTGTGGFLETQYF.

The CDR3 nucleotides are TGCGCCAGCAGCTTGTCGGGAGCAGGGCGGGAGACTGAAGCTTTCTTT. Protein product: CASSLSGAGRETEAFF. The chain uses TRBV5-1 and TRBJ1-1; D is perhaps TRBD1 (5 bases). The germline V gene has CDR1 SGHRS and CDR2 YFSETQ. The V end lost 1 base, the J end lost 5 bases, and 18 bases lay between the germline ends. There are 16 residues in the CDR3.

V is TRBV4-2 and J is TRBJ1-1; 9 bases agree with TRBD1. The CDR3 sequence is 14 residues long. J gave up 7 bases and V 4 bases, and 7 bases lay outside the gene matches. Germline loops: CDR1 LGHNA, CDR2 YNFKEQ. CDR3 nucleotides: TGTGCCAGCAGCCTCCGGGACAGGGATAATGAAGCTTTCTTT. This codes for CASSLRDRDNEAFF.

The chain couples TRBV27 to TRBJ2-5; 9 bases line up with TRBD1. Germline V gene sequence: CDR1 MNHEY, CDR2 SMNVEV (reference sequence). J was trimmed by 5 bases and V by 6 bases; bases with no gene match: 7. This CDR3 region has 14 residues. The CDR3 bases are TGTGCCAGCAGGCTACAGGGGGCTGGGGAGACCCAGTACTTC. Amino acids: CASRLQGAGETQYF.

This clone was seen a few times. The rearrangement links TRBV14 to TRBJ2-5, with D possibly called TRBD1 or TRBD2 (5 bases each). Germline V gene lookup returns CDR1 SGHDN and CDR2 FVKESK. V shed 4 bases and J shed 5 bases, with 11 bases lying between them. The CDR3 is 13 amino acids. In nucleotides, the CDR3 is TGTGCCAGCAGCCTCAACTGGGGGGAGACCCAGTACTTC. This translates into CASSLNWGETQYF.

The V gene is TRBV5-6, the J gene TRBJ2-7, with D perhaps TRBD1 or TRBD2 (5 bases each). The CDR3 is 15 residues long. Germline CDR1 SGHDT, CDR2 YYEEEE. V was trimmed by 5 bases and J by 1 base, leaving 16 bases between them. CDR3 nucleotides: TGTGCCAGCAGATCTTGGGGGACCGGGTCCTACGAGCAGTACTTC. This encodes CASRSWGTGSYEQYF.

The sample holds a few counts of this clone. V and J are TRBV4-1 and TRBJ1-1; 8 nucleotides line up with TRBD1. This CDR3 contains 19 residues. Germline V gene sequence: CDR1 MGHRA, CDR2 YSYEKL. Trimming cost V 0 bases and J 3 bases; bases outside gene matches: 15. CDR3 residues: CASSQDPGARGPSDTEAFF. Written as DNA, the CDR3 is TGCGCCAGCAGCCAAGATCCTGGGGCCAGGGGGCCTTCTGACACTGAAGCTTTCTTT.